This T cell receptor beta chain was observed in a study of CD4+ T cells in melanoma. Study findings and constraints: Diverse differentiation states were reported for melanoma neoantigen-specific CD4+ T cells. A reported correlation linked neoantigen-specific CD4+ T cells to CD8+, macrophage and B cell function.

V lost 8 bases to trimming and J lost 4 bases, with 11 bases between them. This CDR3 is 12 amino acids long. Germline CDR1 reads MGHRA; CDR2 reads YSYEKL. Some clones are missing from TCRdb's copy, which holds only in-frame ones; the method was immunoSEQ multiplex PCR. This sample has 7,200 or so clones, with about 71% found just once. In the case of this clone: Its antigen remains unknown.

This clonotype originated in a human donor with melanoma. The specimen sequenced was cells from a culture (not recorded whether cultured in vitro). This sequence joins TRBV4-1 and TRBJ1-1, with D possibly matching TRBD1 (5 bases). Written as DNA, the CDR3 is TGCGCCAGCGGGGCCAGGTCCACTGAAGCTTTCTTT. Translated, it gives CASGARSTEAFF.